A single sample gave rise to the 13 T cell receptor beta chains below, sequenced in a study of human T cells and chemical hapten exposure. TCRdb processed the RACE reads anew with MiXCR; each CDR3 protein has one entry. The table shows about 360,000 distinct CDR3 sequences, with around 4.8% occurring only once. Indicated time point: patch test 1, 2 weeks after DPC sensitization. Noted treatment: therapeutic diphenylcyclopropenone sensitization with weekly scalp DPC. This specimen consisted of whole blood, obtained in connection with sensitization to the hapten diphenylcyclopropenone (DPC). Source of these receptors: a woman between 45 and 60 years old with alopecia areata. Some clones in this sample may be carry-over from other donors' samples.

The chain carries TRBV7-8 and TRBJ1-1, with TRBD1 matching over 8 bases. The CDR3 runs to 14 residues. The germline V gene has CDR1 SGHVS and CDR2 FQNEAQ. V shed 0 bases, J shed 9 bases, and the junction held 6 bases outside the gene matches. CDR3 nucleotide sequence: TGTGCCAGCAGCTTAGCACCGGGACAGGATAAAGCTTTCTTT. Amino acid sequence: CASSLAPGQDKAFF.

This clonotype was seen at least ten times. The CDR3 reads CASSPLAPSGGELFF. The CDR3 DNA sequence: TGTGCCAGCAGCCCCTTAGCTCCAAGCGGCGGGGAGCTGTTTTTT. The chain is built from TRBV6-5 and TRBJ2-2; a possible D gene is TRBD2 (5 bases). This CDR3 contains 15 residues. The V end lost 6 bases, the J end lost 7 bases, and 18 bases lay between the germline ends. Germline CDR1 MNHEY, CDR2 SVGAGI.

This clonotype showed up just a few times. J is TRBJ2-7 and V is TRBV7-9; a possible D gene is TRBD2 (6 bases). V was pared by 2 bases and J by 5 bases, with 10 bases between. The CDR3 is 13 amino acids. Germline V gene sequence: CDR1 SEHNR, CDR2 FQNEAQ (reference sequence). The CDR3 sequence is CASSLPGLDEQYF. The CDR3 nucleotides read TGTGCCAGCAGCTTACCGGGACTGGACGAGCAGTACTTC.

A remark on this clonotype: The junction and the germline gene differ at one end; a read error may be behind it. V usage is TRBV18 and J usage is TRBJ2-7; 15 bases fit TRBD2. Germline V gives CDR1 KGHSH, CDR2 LQKENI. CDR3 length equals 14 residues. CDR3 DNA: TGTGCCAGCTCACCCTCCGGGACTAGCGGGAGGACTGACTTC. This gives the protein CASSPSGTSGRTDF.

The genes are TRBV6-1 and TRBJ2-1; D is possibly TRBD2 (5 bases). CDR3 size: 12 residues. The germline V and J ends were trimmed by 7 bases and 5 bases, with 9 bases remaining between them. From germline, CDR1 is MNHNS and CDR2 SASEGT. DNA for the CDR3: TGTGCCAGCAAAGCGGATAACAATGAGCAGTTCTTC. Translating it yields CASKADNNEQFF.

V is TRBV5-1 and J is TRBJ2-3, with TRBD1 identical over 11 bases. Germline V gives CDR1 SGHRS, CDR2 YFSETQ. The CDR3 is made up of 18 amino acids. The V gene end was trimmed by 4 bases and the J gene end by 0 bases; junction bases not matched to a gene: 10. CDR3 protein: CASSLGQGAQPSTDTQYF. The DNA of the CDR3 is TGCGCCAGCAGCCTTGGACAGGGGGCACAACCTAGCACAGATACGCAGTATTTT.

This clonotype was recorded a few times. V and J are TRBV3-1 and TRBJ2-7, with 10 bases fitting TRBD1. Germline values: CDR1 LGHDT, CDR2 YNNKEL (reference sequence). The CDR3 runs 15 residues. Unmatched junction bases numbered 4, after V lost 1 base and J lost 4 bases. The DNA of the CDR3 is TGTGCCAGCAGCCAAGTGTTGGGACAGGGGTACGAGCAGTACTTC. Its translation is CASSQVLGQGYEQYF.

A note on this clonotype: Being one base from a much bigger clone, this may be a read error. V gene TRBV10-3 combines with J gene TRBJ1-2; no clear D. V lost 10 bases and J lost 2, with 17 bases in between. Germline V gene data show CDR1 as ENHRY and CDR2 as SYGVKD. There are 14 residues in the CDR3. The CDR3 loop reads CATSDPAGNYGYTF. The CDR3, as DNA: TGTGCCACCAGCGACCCGGCTGGGAACTATGGCTACACCTTC.

This clonotype was recorded many times. The CDR3 is CSALLAGGYEQYF. CDR3 bases: TGCAGTGCCCTTCTAGCGGGAGGTTACGAGCAGTACTTC. The chain couples TRBV20-1 to TRBJ2-7; TRBD2 aligns across 11 bases. V was pared by 6 bases and J by 4 bases, with 5 bases of the junction left unmatched. Germline CDR1 is DFQATT and CDR2 is SNEGSKA (reference sequence). The length of the CDR3 is 13 residues.

At least ten counts were recorded for this clonotype. V and J are TRBV27 and TRBJ2-6; D is ambiguous. CDR1 is MNHEY, CDR2 SMNVEV, per germline (reference sequence). This CDR3 has 16 residues. The V gene lost 2 bases and the J gene lost 0 bases, with 8 bases spanning the gap. The CDR3 reads CASSLGYSSGANVLTF. The CDR3 coding sequence is TGTGCCAGCAGTTTAGGCTACTCCTCTGGGGCCAACGTCCTGACTTTC.

This clonotype occurred many times. The chain joins TRBV20-1 to TRBJ1-5; 9 bases match TRBD1. With 0 bases clipped from V and 7 bases from J, the junction kept 13 bases outside the gene matches. Germline CDR1 DFQATT, CDR2 SNEGSKA (reference sequence). CDR3 size: 17 residues. CDR3 coding DNA: TGCAGTGCTAGAGAGGGCAGTGGGACAGGGATCTGGCAGCCCCAGCATTTT. Translated, it gives CSAREGSGTGIWQPQHF.

This clonotype was recorded many times. V gene TRBV7-2 combines with J gene TRBJ2-3, with TRBD2 matching over 7 bases. The CDR3 is 17 amino acids. V was clipped by 7 bases and J by 0 bases; unmatched bases: 13. Germline V CDR1 and CDR2: SGHTA, FQGNSA. The CDR3 nucleotides are TGTGCCAGCACCCCAGTTAGCAGCGGGGCTAGCACAGATACGCAGTATTTT. Translation gives CASTPVSSGASTDTQYF.

This clonotype has at least ten counts. The chain carries TRBV28 and TRBJ2-7; weak D call: TRBD2 (5 bases). The CDR3 totals 15 residues. V was trimmed by 3 bases and J by 2 bases, leaving 14 bases between them. Germline CDR1 reads MDHEN; CDR2 reads SYDVKM. The CDR3 sequence is CASSFRGPTTYEQYF. The CDR3 region has the DNA TGTGCCAGCAGTTTTCGGGGTCCAACCACCTACGAGCAGTACTTC.